This TCR beta chain was recorded in a study of glioma-infiltrating T cells after dendritic cell vaccination. Time point here: after dendritic cell vaccination, including at tumor progression/relapse. There are 15 residues in the CDR3. Germline V lookup: CDR1 LNHDA, CDR2 SQIVND (reference sequence). Deletions cut 3 bases from V and 1 base from J, with 10 bases between. Using immunoSEQ multiplex PCR, the repertoire was profiled, and TCRdb retains in-frame clones only, with some absent. The data show roughly 88,000 clones, with 75% to 85% seen just once and approximately 2% held by the top ten. This clonotype was obtained from a human donor with glioblastoma. This material consisted of blood, taken after dendritic cell vaccination. V is TRBV19 and J is TRBJ1-5, with D uncertain. The chain's CDR3 is CASSMLSGSNQPQHF. In DNA form, the CDR3 reads TGTGCCAGTAGTATGCTTTCCGGGAGCAATCAGCCCCAGCATTTT.